This paragraph reports one T cell receptor beta chain. This specimen comes from a study of blood T cells in healthy people across ages. The overall study: There was about one barcoded beta molecule captured by template switching per two T cells.

A second PCR, run for about 7 to 11 cycles, used a sample-barcoded 5' primer plus a J-beta primer mix. Through a template-switch adaptor with 12 random nucleotides, each cDNA molecule received a tag. TCRdb redid the calling of the 5' RACE reads with MiXCR, one entry per CDR3 protein. The data contain approximately 780,000 distinct CDR3 sequences, around 24% of them singletons. Per germline, CDR1 SGHAT and CDR2 FQNNGV. The CDR3 totals 14 residues. These data were also reused for a study on T cells of mothers and their children.

This sequence originates from a boy between 10 and 17 years old in good health. Specimen: blood. V and J are TRBV11-2 and TRBJ2-3; possible D gene TRBD1, 5 bases. This chain's CDR3 is CAASPGARTDTQYF. CDR3 bases: TGTGCAGCCAGTCCTGGGGCACGCACAGATACGCAGTATTTT. The whole variable domain, filled in from reference TRBV11-2 and TRBJ2-3, reads EAGVAQSPRYKIIEKRQSVAFWCNPISGHATLYWYQQILGQGPKLLIQFQNNGVVDDSQLPKDRFSAERLKGVDSTLKIQPAKLEDSAVYLCAASPGARTDTQYFGPGTRLTVL.